This T cell receptor beta chain was captured by sequencing in a study of OX40 agonist ivuxolimab in advanced cancers. Study overall: Partial responses, seen in three patients, involved one hepatocellular carcinoma and two cutaneous melanomas.

Profiling relied on immunoSEQ multiplex PCR, and the TCRdb table lists in-frame clones only, not all of them. Here the sample spans around 74,000 clones, about 80% being singletons. Overall study findings and caveats: At 0.1 to 3.0 mg/kg, clonal expansion of CD4+ and CD8+ blood T cells had occurred by week 6. Some nonresponders also had low normalized T-cell clonal expansion. The study did not work out the antigen specificity of the expanded peripheral T cells.

Regarding this clone: As yet, its antigen is unknown.

V was clipped by 2 bases and J by 6 bases, with 8 bases between them. The CDR3 is 13 residues long. CDR1 is MNHEY and CDR2 is SVGAGI in the germline V gene. Sequenced material: CD4+ or CD8+ T cells sorted from blood, taken in a trial of the OX40 agonist ivuxolimab. The TCR sequence derives from an adult with an advanced solid tumor such as melanoma, head and neck, liver or kidney cancer. The chain uses TRBV6-5 and TRBJ1-5; D not resolved. In nucleotides, the CDR3 is TGTGCCAGCAGTTACGGGCGGGGTCAGCCCCAGCATTTT. Its protein is CASSYGRGQPQHF.